The source of this T cell receptor beta chain is a study of T cells in Graves' hyperthyroidism and ophthalmopathy. This clonotype was observed many times. Amplification yielded TCR beta CDR3 regions, with RNA transcripts as the source. HTBI primers were used for first-round RT-PCR of the TCR CDR3. MiXCR was run by TCRdb on the multiplex PCR reads, yielding one entry per CDR3 protein. The sample carries some 200,000 distinct CDR3 sequences, roughly a sixth recorded once. J gave up 4 bases and V 4 bases, and 3 bases lay outside the gene matches. There are 13 residues in the CDR3. Germline CDR1 MRHNA, CDR2 SNTAGT.

Sequencing was performed on blood. The chain is built from TRBV6-4 and TRBJ1-2; 7 positions match TRBD1. The TCR comes from a woman in her forties or fifties with Graves' hyperthyroidism. The CDR3 is CASSGDSGYGYTF. The CDR3 DNA follows: TGTGCCAGCAGTGGGGACAGCGGCTATGGCTACACCTTC.